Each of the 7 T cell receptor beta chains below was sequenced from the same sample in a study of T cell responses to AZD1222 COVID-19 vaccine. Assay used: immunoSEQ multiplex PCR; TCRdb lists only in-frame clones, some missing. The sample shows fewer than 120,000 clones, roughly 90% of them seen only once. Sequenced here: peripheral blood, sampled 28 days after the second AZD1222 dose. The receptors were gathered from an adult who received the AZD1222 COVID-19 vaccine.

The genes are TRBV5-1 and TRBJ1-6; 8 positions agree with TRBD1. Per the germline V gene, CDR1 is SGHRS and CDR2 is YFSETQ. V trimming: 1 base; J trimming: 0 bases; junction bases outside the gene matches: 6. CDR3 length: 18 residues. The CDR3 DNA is TGCGCCAGCAGCTTGATATTTACAGGGGGCTCCTATAATTCACCCCTCCACTTT. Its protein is CASSLIFTGGSYNSPLHF.

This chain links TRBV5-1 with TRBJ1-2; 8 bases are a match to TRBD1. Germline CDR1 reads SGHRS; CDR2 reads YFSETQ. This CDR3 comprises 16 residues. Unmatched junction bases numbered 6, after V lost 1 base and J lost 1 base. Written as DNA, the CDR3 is TGCGCCAGCAGCTTGCCGACAGGGGAAGGTAACTATGGCTACACCTTC. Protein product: CASSLPTGEGNYGYTF.

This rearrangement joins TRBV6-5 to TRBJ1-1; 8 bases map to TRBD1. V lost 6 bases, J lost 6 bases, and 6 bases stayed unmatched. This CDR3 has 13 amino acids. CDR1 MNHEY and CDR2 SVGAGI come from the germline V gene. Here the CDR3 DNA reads TGTGCCAGCAGGCGGACAGGGTTTGCTGAAGCTTTCTTT. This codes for CASRRTGFAEAFF.

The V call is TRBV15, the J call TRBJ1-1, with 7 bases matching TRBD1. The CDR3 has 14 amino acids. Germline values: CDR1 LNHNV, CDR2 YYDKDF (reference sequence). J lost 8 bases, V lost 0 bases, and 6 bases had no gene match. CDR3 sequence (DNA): TGTGCCACCAGCAGAGACCCGGGACAGAGGGAAGCTTTCTTT. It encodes CATSRDPGQREAFF.

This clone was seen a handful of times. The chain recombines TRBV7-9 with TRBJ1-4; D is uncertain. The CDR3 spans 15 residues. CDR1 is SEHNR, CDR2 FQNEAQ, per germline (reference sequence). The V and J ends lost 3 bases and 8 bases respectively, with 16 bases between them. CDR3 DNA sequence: TGTGCCAGCAGCTTGAGGTCGGGTATTGAGGAAAAACTGTTTTTT. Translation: CASSLRSGIEEKLFF.

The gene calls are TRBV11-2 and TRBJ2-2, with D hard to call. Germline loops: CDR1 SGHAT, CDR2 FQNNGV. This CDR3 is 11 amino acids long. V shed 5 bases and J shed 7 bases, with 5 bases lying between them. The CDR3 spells CASSAYGELFF. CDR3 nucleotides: TGTGCCAGCAGCGCATACGGGGAGCTGTTTTTT. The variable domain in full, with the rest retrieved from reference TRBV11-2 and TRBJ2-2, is EAGVAQSPRYKIIEKRQSVAFWCNPISGHATLYWYQQILGQGPKLLIQFQNNGVVDDSQLPKDRFSAERLKGVDSTLKIQPAKLEDSAVYLCASSAYGELFFGEGSRLTVL.

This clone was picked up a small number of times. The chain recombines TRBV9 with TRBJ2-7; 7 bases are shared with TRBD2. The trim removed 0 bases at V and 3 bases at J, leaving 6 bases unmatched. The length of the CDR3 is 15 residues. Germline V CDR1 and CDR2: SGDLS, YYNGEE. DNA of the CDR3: TGTGCCAGCAGCGTAGAAGGCTGGGGGGGCTACGAGCAGTACTTC. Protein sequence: CASSVEGWGGYEQYF.